These 12 T cell receptor beta chains were sequenced from one sample in a study of naive and memory T cell subsets. Study-level findings and limits: Naive repertoires, especially CD8, held a few larger clonotypes, possibly memory cells re-expressing CD45RA.

These receptors have no known antigen. Two oligonucleotides, mixed equimolar, formed the beta constant-region primer covering TRBC1 and TRBC2. Nested alpha and beta constant-region primers with the SP2 primer drove four PCR rounds on ligated cDNA. TCRdb reprocessed the UMI-ligation and nested PCR reads with MiXCR, giving one entry per CDR3 protein. The data hold some 82,000 distinct CDR3 sequences, with about 10% observed a single time. The sample comprised naive CD4+ T cells from blood. Receptors originate from a human donor in good health.

There are many counts of this clonotype. The chain has TRBV7-2 and TRBJ2-3; no definite D call. From germline, CDR1 is SGHTA and CDR2 FQGNSA. Trimming took 1 base from V and 2 from J, leaving 7 bases between them. This CDR3 comprises 14 residues. CDR3: CASSLDGYTDTQYF. CDR3 coding DNA: TGTGCCAGCAGCTTAGACGGGTACACAGATACGCAGTATTTT.

DNA for the CDR3: TGTGCCACCAGTGACTCAGGGCGCACTGAAGCTTTCTTT. Amino acid sequence: CATSDSGRTEAFF. The genes are TRBV24-1 and TRBJ1-1, with D maybe TRBD1 (5 bases). V gave up 4 bases and J gave up 4 bases, with 9 bases separating them. CDR3 length equals 13 residues. The V gene's germline CDR1 is KGHDR and CDR2 SFDVKD.

The chain joins TRBV2 to TRBJ1-1; possibly TRBD1 for D (6 bases). The CDR3 is 14 amino acids. V was clipped by 5 bases and J by 4 bases, with 14 bases between them. Per germline, CDR1 SNHLY and CDR2 FYNNEI. Here the CDR3 reads CASSYFQGSTEAFF. CDR3 nucleotide sequence: TGTGCCAGCAGTTATTTTCAGGGGTCCACTGAAGCTTTCTTT.

This clonotype has a single count. Possible read error: a much larger clone is one base away. The genes are TRBV18 and TRBJ2-2; D is possibly TRBD1 (5 bases). The CDR3 extends over 15 amino acids. V was cut by 3 bases and J by 2 bases, with 10 bases left in between. Germline V CDR1 and CDR2: KGHSH, LQKENI. The CDR3 sequence is CASSPSGQNTGELFF. Here the CDR3 DNA reads TGTGCCAGCTCACCTTCAGGACAAAACACCGGGGAGCTGTTTTTT.

In this sample, this clonotype turned up a few times. The chain combines TRBV29-1 with TRBJ2-7, with D possibly TRBD2 on 5 matching bases. Germline V lookup: CDR1 SQVTM, CDR2 ANQGSEA. The CDR3 is 12 amino acids. The ends were cut back, 5 bases at V and 2 bases at J, with 10 bases in the middle. CDR3 residues: CSVSPGTYEQYF. CDR3 DNA sequence: TGCAGCGTTTCACCGGGGACCTACGAGCAGTACTTC.

Many counts were recorded for this clonotype. The chain recombines TRBV19 with TRBJ1-5; no firm D call. The CDR3 contains 14 residues. The germline gives CDR1 LNHDA, CDR2 SQIVND (reference sequence). Trimming removed 2 bases from V and 6 bases from J, with 11 bases in between. CDR3 nucleotides: TGTGCCAGTAGTATACTGGGGATAGGTCAGCCCCAGCATTTT. Its translation: CASSILGIGQPQHF.

CDR3 bases: TGTGCCAGCAGTCTTCCGGGACTAGCTCCTGATAGTGAGCAGTTCTTC. Translation: CASSLPGLAPDSEQFF. The chain joins TRBV12-3 or TRBV12-4 to TRBJ2-1; TRBD2 matches 9 bases. Trimming cost V 5 bases and J 9 bases; bases outside gene matches: 14. This CDR3 comprises 16 residues.

This chain connects TRBV20-1 to TRBJ2-7; D is undetermined. CDR3 length: 12 amino acids. Germline CDR1 and CDR2: DFQATT and SNEGSKA (reference sequence). CDR3 in amino acids: CSAGSRTYEQYF. CDR3 in DNA: TGCAGCGCTGGTTCGCGGACCTACGAGCAGTACTTC.

This clonotype was observed a few times. J is TRBJ1-4 and V is TRBV20-1, with D perhaps matching TRBD1 (5 bases). Trimming pared 3 bases from V and 0 bases from J, leaving 20 bases between. Germline-derived CDR1 and CDR2 are DFQATT and SNEGSKA (reference sequence). The CDR3 has 18 amino acids. CDR3 sequence (DNA): TGCAGTGCTAGTCCTACGGGACGTCAATATGCAACTAATGAAAAACTGTTTTTT. This sequence encodes CSASPTGRQYATNEKLFF.

In this sample, this clonotype turned up a few times. The V call is TRBV7-2, the J call TRBJ1-6; D might be TRBD1 (6 bases). In germline, CDR1 is SGHTA, CDR2 FQGNSA. This CDR3 comprises 14 residues. V was trimmed by 5 bases and J by 8 bases, leaving 13 bases between them. CDR3 region: CASSLVSGDSPLHF. CDR3 coding DNA: TGTGCCAGCAGCCTAGTCTCAGGGGATTCACCCCTCCACTTT.

Only a few counts were recorded for this clonotype. The chain combines TRBV7-9 with TRBJ2-3, with 7 nucleotides matching TRBD2. This CDR3 is 16 amino acids long. The trim removed 5 bases at V and 0 bases at J, leaving 8 bases unmatched. Germline V gene sequence: CDR1 SEHNR, CDR2 FQNEAQ (reference sequence). The CDR3: CASSTLSGTSTDTQYF. In nucleotides, the CDR3 is TGTGCCAGCAGCACCTTAAGCGGGACTAGCACAGATACGCAGTATTTT. Based on the CDR3 plus reference TRBV7-9 and TRBJ2-3, the full variable domain is DTGVSQNPRHKITKRGQNVTFRCDPISEHNRLYWYRQTLGQGPEFLTYFQNEAQLEKSRLLSDRFSAERPKGSFSTLEIQRTEQGDSAMYLCASSTLSGTSTDTQYFGPGTRLTVL.

This clonotype appeared many times. The chain couples TRBV24-1 to TRBJ2-7; D may correspond to TRBD1 or TRBD2 (5 bases each). Germline CDR1 reads KGHDR; CDR2 reads SFDVKD. Trimming shortened V by 3 bases and J by 5 bases, and 10 bases separated the two germline ends. CDR3 length: 13 residues. CDR3 in amino acids: CATSDRGVDEQYF. Here the CDR3 DNA reads TGTGCCACCAGTGATCGAGGGGTGGACGAGCAGTACTTC.